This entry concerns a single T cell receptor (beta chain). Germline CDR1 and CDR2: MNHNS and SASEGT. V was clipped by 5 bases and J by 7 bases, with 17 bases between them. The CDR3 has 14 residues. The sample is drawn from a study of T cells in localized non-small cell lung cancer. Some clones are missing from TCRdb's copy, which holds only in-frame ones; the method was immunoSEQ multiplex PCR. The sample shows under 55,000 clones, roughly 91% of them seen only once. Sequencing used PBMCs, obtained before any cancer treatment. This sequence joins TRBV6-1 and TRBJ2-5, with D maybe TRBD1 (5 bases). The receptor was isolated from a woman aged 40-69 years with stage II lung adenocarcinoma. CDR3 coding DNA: TGTGCCAGCAGTACCGCAGGGATTTCAGGGACCCAGTACTTC. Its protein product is CASSTAGISGTQYF.